This section outlines one T cell receptor (beta chain) sequence together with its context. Generated by immunoSEQ multiplex PCR, the TCRdb table keeps only in-frame clones and is missing some. The sample lists some 78,000 clones; nearly 95% were seen once. The sample originates from a study of technical replicates of blood from several donors. The CDR3 is 13 amino acids. Germline CDR1 is SGHRS and CDR2 is YFSETQ. V lost 6 bases, J lost 3 bases, and 13 bases lay in between. The sample consisted of T cells isolated from PBMCs. This TCR came from a human donor in good health. The V gene is TRBV5-1, the J gene TRBJ2-7; maybe TRBD2 (5 bases). In nucleotides, the CDR3 is TGCGCCAGCACCAATCCGGGGTTCTACGAGCAGTACTTC. The encoded protein is CASTNPGFYEQYF.